Below are 30 T cell receptor beta chains sequenced from a single sample in a study of shared clonotypes between healthy human individuals (dated by TCRdb to 2019 to 2021). The library came from the immunoSEQ multiplex PCR assay. What TCRdb holds here is the immuneACCESS table cut down to in-frame rearrangements. Part of the clones is not present; checked against another copy, under half of the missing clones reflect an unresolved V gene, and the others are unexplained. In this sample the table shows about a million clones, about three quarters of which occur a single time. The top ten constitute 1.4% to 1.5% of the sample. The sequenced material came from memory CD4+ T cells sorted from blood. In the paper's terms, the cell subset or site label means: CD45RA-negative fraction. These receptors were taken from a man younger than 35 in good health.

V usage is TRBV18 and J usage is TRBJ2-7; D is unresolved. The CDR3 runs 13 residues. Germline V CDR1 and CDR2: KGHSH, LQKENI. V was clipped by 3 bases and J by 6 bases, with 12 bases between them. The CDR3 sequence: CASSPPNPGEQYF. CDR3 DNA: TGTGCCAGCTCACCCCCCAACCCCGGCGAGCAGTACTTC.

A note on this clone: Compared with germline, one end of the junction differs, possibly owing to a read error. J is TRBJ2-3 and V is TRBV7-7; 7 bases match TRBD1. CDR3 size: 16 residues. Germline V gene sequence: CDR1 SSHAT, CDR2 FNYEAQ (reference sequence). The DNA of the CDR3 is TGTGCTAGCAGCTTAGGTAGGGACAGATACACAGATACGCAGTATTTT. It translates to CASSLGRDRYTDTQYF. The entire variable domain, with the rest obtained from reference TRBV7-7 and TRBJ2-3, is as follows: GAGVSQSPRYKVTKRGQDVTLRCDPISSHATLYWYQQALGQGPEFLTYFNYEAQPDKSGLPSDRFSAERPEGSISTLTIQRTEQRDSAMYRCASSLGRDRYTDTQYFGPGTRLTVL.

J is TRBJ2-7 and V is TRBV5-4; 9 bases line up with TRBD2. V dropped 0 bases and J dropped 6; count of bases not matched to a gene: 10. CDR3 size: 16 residues. Germline V gene data show CDR1 as SGHNT and CDR2 as YYREEE (reference sequence). CDR3 nucleotides: TGTGCCAGCAGCTTGGGCGGCGGGAGGGCCCCCCGCGAGCAGTACTTC. Residues: CASSLGGGRAPREQYF.

This clone was counted a few times. The rearrangement links TRBV10-3 to TRBJ1-6, with unresolved D. Germline CDR1 ENHRY, CDR2 SYGVKD. The V and J ends lost 1 base and 8 bases respectively, with 6 bases between them. The CDR3 runs to 13 residues. The CDR3 reads CAISEWNYSPLHF. The DNA of the CDR3 is TGTGCCATCAGTGAGTGGAACTATTCACCCCTCCACTTT.

The chain links TRBV4-1 to TRBJ1-3, with D possibly matching TRBD1 (6 bases). Trimming shortened V by 4 bases and J by 2 bases, and 15 bases separated the two germline ends. Germline assignment: CDR1 MGHRA and CDR2 YSYEKL. This CDR3 contains 16 residues. CDR3 sequence (DNA): TGCGCCAGCAGCCTCCCTACCGGGACAACTGGAAACACCATATATTTT. Translating gives CASSLPTGTTGNTIYF.

The chain employs TRBV7-9 and TRBJ2-2, with TRBD2 as a possible D gene (6 bases). The germline V gene encodes CDR1 SEHNR and CDR2 FQNEAQ (reference sequence). V lost 7 bases and J lost 1, with 19 bases in between. This CDR3 comprises 17 residues. This CDR3 reads CASTPLLRRGNTGELFF. The DNA of the CDR3 is TGTGCCAGCACCCCTCTCCTGAGGCGGGGGAACACCGGGGAGCTGTTTTTT.

V gene TRBV7-2 combines with J gene TRBJ2-5, with TRBD2 as a possible D gene (5 bases). CDR3 length: 14 amino acids. V was cut by 2 bases and J by 2 bases, with 9 bases left in between. Looked up from germline, CDR1 is SGHTA and CDR2 is FQGNSA. The CDR3 reads CASSLPGIQETQYF. CDR3 in DNA: TGTGCCAGCAGCTTACCCGGGATTCAAGAGACCCAGTACTTC.

With regard to this clone: This sample also contains other DNA sequences that code for the same CDR3. J is TRBJ1-5 and V is TRBV7-8; D uncertain. The CDR3 totals 14 residues. V was shortened by 1 base and J by 2 bases, with 6 bases between the two germline ends. Germline V gene lookup returns CDR1 SGHVS and CDR2 FQNEAQ. CDR3 protein: CASSLELGNQPQHF. The CDR3 DNA sequence: TGTGCCAGCAGCTTAGAGTTGGGCAATCAGCCCCAGCATTTT.

V gene TRBV4-1 combines with J gene TRBJ2-7; TRBD1 matches at 10 bases. The CDR3 length is 17 residues. In germline, CDR1 is MGHRA, CDR2 YSYEKL. With 1 base clipped from V and 1 base from J, the junction kept 7 bases outside the gene matches. CDR3 in amino acids: CASSQGQGAIGSYEQYF. The CDR3 region has the DNA TGCGCCAGCAGCCAAGGACAGGGGGCCATTGGATCCTACGAGCAGTACTTC.

This chain links TRBV7-9 with TRBJ1-1, with 11 bases aligning to TRBD1. Germline trimming cut 5 bases from V and 1 base from J; bases unmatched to any gene: 6. The CDR3 has 16 residues. CDR1 is SEHNR and CDR2 is FQNEAQ in the germline V gene (reference sequence). The CDR3 DNA sequence: TGTGCCAGCAGCCGGGGACAGGGGGAAGGGAACACTGAAGCTTTCTTT. Translation: CASSRGQGEGNTEAFF. The full variable domain, completed using reference TRBV7-9 and TRBJ1-1, is DTGVSQNPRHKITKRGQNVTFRCDPISEHNRLYWYRQTLGQGPEFLTYFQNEAQLEKSRLLSDRFSAERPKGSFSTLEIQRTEQGDSAMYLCASSRGQGEGNTEAFFGQGTRLTVV.

This clone was seen once. The rearrangement joins TRBV7-2 to TRBJ2-2; 7 bases agree with TRBD2. Germline CDR1 SGHTA, CDR2 FQGNSA. This CDR3 contains 17 residues. The trim removed 7 bases at V and 6 bases at J, leaving 17 bases unmatched. DNA of the CDR3: TGTGCCAGCACCCAGAGGGCCGGGGGGACCTCATCCGGGGAGCTGTTTTTT. It encodes CASTQRAGGTSSGELFF.

The rearrangement joins TRBV25-1 to TRBJ2-4; 7 nucleotides agree with TRBD1. Trimming removed 3 bases from V and 7 bases from J; junction bases left unmatched: 9. The CDR3 is made up of 15 amino acids. In germline, CDR1 is MGHDK, CDR2 SYGVNS. The CDR3 sequence is CASSDRDSPGNIQYF. In DNA, the CDR3 is TGTGCCAGCAGTGATCGGGACAGCCCGGGGAACATTCAGTACTTC. The full variable domain, completed using reference TRBV25-1 and TRBJ2-4, is EADIYQTPRYLVIGTGKKITLECSQTMGHDKMYWYQQDPGMELHLIHYSYGVNSTEKGDLSSESTVSRIRTEHFPLTLESARPSHTSQYLCASSDRDSPGNIQYFGAGTRLSVL.

The chain recombines TRBV11-2 with TRBJ1-6; tentative D call: TRBD1 (6 bases). CDR1 and CDR2 (germline): SGHAT, FQNNGV. There are 13 residues in the CDR3. The V end lost 4 bases, the J end lost 13 bases, and 14 bases lay between the germline ends. The CDR3 spells CASSSRAGAPLHF. The CDR3 DNA reads TGTGCCAGCAGCTCGCGGGCAGGGGCCCCCCTCCACTTT.

The rearrangement uses TRBV7-9 and TRBJ2-7; the match to TRBD1 covers 9 bases. With V trimmed by 5 bases and J by 5 bases, 7 bases remained unmatched. CDR3 length: 14 residues. Germline CDR1 and CDR2: SEHNR and FQNEAQ (reference sequence). The CDR3 protein is CASSIGTGLHEQYF. In DNA, the CDR3 is TGTGCCAGCAGCATTGGGACAGGGCTCCACGAGCAGTACTTC.

CDR3 in amino acids: CASTQGRDRGGGYTF. CDR3 DNA: TGTGCCAGCACCCAAGGACGGGACAGGGGCGGCGGCTACACCTTC. The rearrangement uses TRBV28 and TRBJ1-2; 10 bases match TRBD1. V shed 7 bases and J 8 bases; nucleotides not matched to a gene: 13. The CDR3 has 15 residues. Germline values: CDR1 MDHEN, CDR2 SYDVKM.

The V call is TRBV10-2, the J call TRBJ2-3, with 14 bases matching TRBD2. J lost 4 bases, V lost 7 bases, and 7 bases had no gene match. CDR1 and CDR2 (germline): WSHSY, SAAADI. The CDR3 runs to 16 residues. CDR3 sequence reads: CASNGTSGSLPDTQYF. Written as DNA, the CDR3 is TGCGCCAGCAACGGGACTAGCGGGAGTCTCCCAGATACGCAGTATTTT.

Here the CDR3 DNA reads TGTGCCAGCAGCTCTGGGATGGGATTGGTAGGCAACTATGGCTACACCTTC. It encodes CASSSGMGLVGNYGYTF. The rearrangement uses TRBV7-2 and TRBJ1-2; no clear D. The CDR3 extends over 17 amino acids. Germline CDR1 is SGHTA and CDR2 is FQGNSA. Trimming took off 4 bases at V and 2 bases at J, with 20 bases between the two ends.

The rearrangement joins TRBV6-5 to TRBJ2-7; tentatively, D is TRBD2 (5 bases). This CDR3 has 14 amino acids. In germline, CDR1 is MNHEY, CDR2 SVGAGI. V lost 6 bases and J lost 2, with 14 bases in between. The CDR3 protein is CASREDANAYEQYF. The CDR3, as DNA: TGTGCCAGCAGGGAGGACGCAAATGCCTACGAGCAGTACTTC.

V is TRBV30 and J is TRBJ1-6; 9 bases agree with TRBD1. The CDR3 spans 13 residues. In germline, CDR1 is GTSNPN, CDR2 SVGIG (reference sequence). Losses at the gene ends were 4 bases for V and 10 bases for J; bases not matched to a gene: 5. The CDR3 reads CAWNGQGPSPLHF. The CDR3 DNA reads TGTGCCTGGAACGGACAGGGGCCGTCACCCCTCCACTTT.

Comments on this clone: Other nucleotide sequences from this sample produce the same CDR3. The V call is TRBV29-1, the J call TRBJ1-6; possible D gene TRBD1, 6 bases. Germline V lookup: CDR1 SQVTM, CDR2 ANQGSEA. This CDR3 is 13 amino acids long. V lost 6 bases to trimming and J lost 6 bases, with 12 bases between them. CDR3 in amino acids: CSVLTGPNSPLHF. The CDR3, as DNA: TGCAGCGTCCTAACAGGGCCTAATTCACCCCTCCACTTT.

This chain uses TRBV2 with TRBJ2-3; 9 nucleotides line up with TRBD2. The germline gives CDR1 SNHLY, CDR2 FYNNEI. This CDR3 comprises 15 residues. The V and J ends lost 3 bases and 6 bases, in that order; junction bases with no gene match: 7. This chain's CDR3 is CASSEAGGPVDTQYF. CDR3 coding DNA: TGTGCCAGCAGTGAGGCGGGGGGGCCGGTCGATACGCAGTATTTT.

There are many counts of this clone. The V gene is TRBV25-1, the J gene TRBJ1-6; tentative D call: TRBD1 (5 bases). This CDR3 is 17 amino acids long. Germline V gene sequence: CDR1 MGHDK, CDR2 SYGVNS. V lost 1 base and J lost 6, with 16 bases in between. CDR3 nucleotides: TGTGCCAGCAGTGAATTAAAGGGGACGGGCTTTAATTCACCCCTCCACTTT. This gives the protein CASSELKGTGFNSPLHF.

The chain is built from TRBV19 and TRBJ1-2; TRBD1 aligns across 7 bases. The CDR3 is 14 amino acids. Trimming at V came to 8 bases and at J to 2 bases, leaving 8 bases not matched to a gene. Germline values: CDR1 LNHDA, CDR2 SQIVND (reference sequence). CDR3 bases: TGTGCCAGTGAGCCGGGACAGAAGAACTATGGCTACACCTTC. Translation gives CASEPGQKNYGYTF.

This clone was found a few times. The V gene is TRBV7-2, the J gene TRBJ1-2, with 7 nucleotides matching TRBD1. V lost 7 bases and J lost 14; bases outside the gene matches: 16. Germline V lookup: CDR1 SGHTA, CDR2 FQGNSA. The CDR3 loop spans 13 amino acids. CDR3 in DNA: TGTGCCAGCACCCGAGGGGGCAGTATGGGGAAAACCTTC. Its translation: CASTRGGSMGKTF.

V usage is TRBV7-2 and J usage is TRBJ2-2; D is undetermined. The germline V gene has CDR1 SGHTA and CDR2 FQGNSA. Trimming cost V 5 bases and J 10 bases, with 20 bases left between them. The CDR3 extends over 15 amino acids. In DNA form, the CDR3 reads TGTGCCAGCAGCCCCACCATCCCCCCTGCCGCGGAGCTGTTTTTT. It is translated as CASSPTIPPAAELFF.

This clone was detected many times. CDR3 in amino acids: CASIGTGYGYTF. The CDR3 nucleotides read TGTGCCAGTATCGGGACAGGCTATGGCTACACCTTC. The rearrangement links TRBV28 to TRBJ1-2; 8 bases align to TRBD1. Germline trimming cut 9 bases from V and 4 bases from J; bases unmatched to any gene: 4. Germline-derived CDR1 and CDR2 are MDHEN and SYDVKM. The length of the CDR3 is 12 residues.

CDR3 sequence (DNA): TGTGCCAGCGGGTTCGGTGATAATTCACCCCTCCACTTT. Translated: CASGFGDNSPLHF. The rearrangement joins TRBV6-6 to TRBJ1-6; the D is unclear. Germline CDR1 reads MNHNY; CDR2 reads SVGAGI (reference sequence). The CDR3 spans 13 residues. V lost 8 bases and J 5 bases, leaving 10 bases between the germline ends.

CDR3 DNA sequence: TGTGCCAGCAGCAAAGAAGGTACAGGGGGAAGGACTGAAGCTTTCTTT. Translating gives CASSKEGTGGRTEAFF. The rearrangement joins TRBV21-1 to TRBJ1-1; the D call of TRBD1 is as the table states it, not checked on the DNA. TRBV21-1 is assigned pseudogene status. The CDR3 is 16 amino acids.

As concerns this clone: The sample has other DNA sequences that encode this CDR3 too. The chain couples TRBV7-2 to TRBJ2-5; D gene uncertain. The V gene lost 1 base and the J gene lost 2 bases, with 5 bases spanning the gap. The CDR3 is 13 amino acids. Germline loops: CDR1 SGHTA, CDR2 FQGNSA. CDR3: CASSLGPQETQYF. The CDR3, as DNA: TGTGCCAGCAGCTTAGGTCCTCAAGAGACCCAGTACTTC.

This clone was detected a few times. The genes are TRBV29-1 and TRBJ2-3; D is uncertain. With 1 base removed from V and 8 bases from J, the gap between germline ends came to 7 bases. The CDR3 runs to 11 residues. Germline V gene data show CDR1 as SQVTM and CDR2 as ANQGSEA. The CDR3, as DNA: TGCAGCGTTGAAGCCGGTTCTACGCAGTATTTT. It is translated as CSVEAGSTQYF.